What follows describes a single TCR beta chain. The sample belongs to a study of shared clonotypes between healthy human individuals. Positively selected for CCR7, the CD45RO-negative cells used as naive CD8 cells excluded terminally differentiated effector memory CD45RA+ cells. The method was immunoSEQ multiplex PCR; TCRdb's version includes in-frame clones alone and lacks a portion of them. The profile covers about 550,000 clones, with roughly 95% appearing a single time and 0.11% taken by the ten largest. This clonotype was obtained from a woman in her twenties or thirties in good health. Sequenced material: naive CD8+ T cells sorted from blood.

The CDR3 nucleotides read TGTGCCAGCAGTTTCTGGGGGCCGGCCACTGAAGCTTTCTTT. Translating it yields CASSFWGPATEAFF. The rearrangement joins TRBV27 to TRBJ1-1; a weak D match, TRBD1 (6 bases). This CDR3 region has 14 residues. The V gene lost 3 bases and the J gene lost 4 bases, with 12 bases spanning the gap. From germline, CDR1 is MNHEY and CDR2 SMNVEV (reference sequence).